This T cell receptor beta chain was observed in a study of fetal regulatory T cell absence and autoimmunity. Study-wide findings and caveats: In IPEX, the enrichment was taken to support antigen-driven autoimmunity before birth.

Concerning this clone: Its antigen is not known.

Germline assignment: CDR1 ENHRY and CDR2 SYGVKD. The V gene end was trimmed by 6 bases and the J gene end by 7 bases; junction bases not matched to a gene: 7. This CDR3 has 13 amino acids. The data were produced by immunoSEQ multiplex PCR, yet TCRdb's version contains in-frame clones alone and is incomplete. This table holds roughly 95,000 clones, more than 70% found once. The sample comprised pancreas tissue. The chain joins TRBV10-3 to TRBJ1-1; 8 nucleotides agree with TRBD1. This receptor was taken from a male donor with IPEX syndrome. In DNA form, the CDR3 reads TGTGCCATCAGCGGACAGGGTATGGATGAAGCTTTCTTT. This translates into CAISGQGMDEAFF.